This entry lists 17 T cell receptor beta chains sequenced from one sample in a study of blood T cells in healthy people across ages. Next came a second PCR, run for about 6 to 11 cycles, which used a sample-barcoded 5' primer along with a J-beta primer mix. TCRdb used MiXCR to reprocess the 5' RACE reads, holding one entry per CDR3 protein. This table has 600,000 to 1,000,000 distinct CDR3 sequences, 20% to 25% appearing once. The sample also formed part of further work on T cells of mothers and their children.

Sequenced input: blood. The receptors originated from a boy younger than 18 in good health.

CDR3 coding DNA: TGTGCCAGCAGCCCCGGGGGTTTCACAGATACGCAGTATTTT. Amino acids: CASSPGGFTDTQYF. The chain joins TRBV14 to TRBJ2-3; TRBD2 is a possible D gene (6 bases). V was shortened by 4 bases and J by 2 bases, with 10 bases between the two germline ends. This CDR3 is built from 14 residues. CDR1 and CDR2 from the germline V gene are SGHDN and FVKESK.

This clonotype was observed a handful of times. The chain employs TRBV27 and TRBJ1-1; 8 nucleotides line up with TRBD1. Trimming took 0 bases from V and 7 from J; bases not matched to a gene: 7. CDR1 is MNHEY, CDR2 SMNVEV, per germline (reference sequence). CDR3 size: 15 residues. The CDR3 spells CASSLSQTGVNEAFF. CDR3 nucleotide sequence: TGTGCCAGCAGTTTATCTCAGACAGGGGTAAATGAAGCTTTCTTT.

The rearrangement joins TRBV7-9 to TRBJ2-5, with TRBD2 as a possible D gene (6 bases). The CDR3 contains 13 residues. V shed 4 bases and J shed 8 bases, with 14 bases lying between them. Germline V lookup: CDR1 SEHNR, CDR2 FQNEAQ (reference sequence). CDR3 sequence reads: CASSSGTPLTQYF. The DNA of the CDR3 is TGTGCCAGCAGCTCCGGGACTCCTCTTACCCAGTACTTC. Filled out from reference TRBV7-9 and TRBJ2-5, the complete variable domain reads DTGVSQNPRHKITKRGQNVTFRCDPISEHNRLYWYRQTLGQGPEFLTYFQNEAQLEKSRLLSDRFSAERPKGSFSTLEIQRTEQGDSAMYLCASSSGTPLTQYFGPGTRLLVL.

The chain carries TRBV20-1 and TRBJ2-6; TRBD2 is a possible D gene (6 bases). CDR3 length: 16 residues. Between the trimmed V and J ends, which lost 3 bases and 0 bases, there was a span of 12 bases. CDR1 and CDR2 from the germline V gene are DFQATT and SNEGSKA (reference sequence). This chain's CDR3 is CSARVREDSGANVLTF. The CDR3 DNA reads TGCAGTGCTAGGGTCAGGGAGGACTCTGGGGCCAACGTCCTGACTTTC.

This clonotype was seen more than once but under ten times. The CDR3 region is CASSLGRDTWFYEQYF. CDR3 coding DNA: TGCGCCAGCAGCTTGGGGAGGGACACTTGGTTCTACGAGCAGTACTTC. The chain employs TRBV5-1 and TRBJ2-1; the D call may be TRBD1 or TRBD2 (6 bases each). The J call is in doubt because the DNA end fits TRBJ2-7 better. CDR1 and CDR2 from the germline V gene are SGHRS and YFSETQ. The CDR3 covers 16 residues.

V and J are TRBV7-2 and TRBJ1-4; D gene uncertain. This CDR3 comprises 17 residues. Germline V lookup: CDR1 SGHTA, CDR2 FQGNSA. Trimming removed 5 bases at V and 10 bases at J, with 26 bases between. DNA of the CDR3: TGTGCCAGCAGCCCGATTGTAAGCCAAGATCAGTTGGGAAAACTGTTTTTT. Translating it yields CASSPIVSQDQLGKLFF.

The chain recombines TRBV5-1 with TRBJ2-5; D is unresolved. Germline lookup yields CDR1 SGHRS and CDR2 YFSETQ. Between the trimmed V and J ends, which lost 0 bases and 3 bases, there was a span of 12 bases. The CDR3 spans 15 residues. The CDR3 reads CASSLAVAGKETQYF. In DNA, the CDR3 is TGCGCCAGCAGCTTGGCCGTGGCAGGAAAAGAGACCCAGTACTTC.

To note about this clonotype: The junction differs from germline at one of its ends, possibly a read error. The chain joins TRBV9 to TRBJ1-2, with 12 nucleotides matching TRBD1. Germline lookup yields CDR1 SGDLS and CDR2 YYNGEE. The CDR3 sequence is 15 residues long. The CDR3, as DNA: TGTGCCAGCAGCGCCGGGACAGGGGGCGCGTATGGCTACGCCTTC. Its protein product is CASSAGTGGAYGYAF.

This clonotype was detected a few times. The V call is TRBV7-8, the J call TRBJ2-1; D is undetermined. V shed 1 base and J shed 4 bases, with 14 bases lying between them. The CDR3 sequence is 16 residues long. CDR1 and CDR2 from the germline V gene are SGHVS and FQNEAQ. The CDR3: CASSLGGSARYNEQFF. CDR3 coding DNA: TGTGCCAGCAGCTTAGGTGGCAGCGCGAGGTACAATGAGCAGTTCTTC.

The table lists this clonotype with a few counts. The chain uses TRBV12-3 or TRBV12-4 and TRBJ2-7, with 12 bases identical to TRBD2. V gave up 3 bases and J gave up 9 bases; unmatched junction bases: 18. The CDR3 has 18 amino acids. DNA for the CDR3: TGTGCCAGCAGTTTTGAGGGGACGAGGACTAGCGGGAATTCGGGGCAGTACTTC. It encodes CASSFEGTRTSGNSGQYF.

This clonotype showed up just a few times. Compared with germline, one end of the junction differs, possibly owing to a read error. The chain has TRBV28 and TRBJ2-4, with D perhaps TRBD2 (6 bases). CDR1 MDHEN and CDR2 SYDVKM come from the germline V gene. CDR3 length: 15 amino acids. CDR3 residues: CAGSSRGIAKNIQYF. The CDR3 DNA reads as TGTGCCGGCAGTTCCCGGGGGATAGCCAAAAACATTCAGTACTTC. Full variable domain (rest looked up from reference TRBV28 and TRBJ2-4): DVKVTQSSRYLVKRTGEKVFLECVQDMDHENMFWYRQDPGLGLRLIYFSYDVKMKEKGDIPEGYSVSREKKERFSLILESASTNQTSMYLCAGSSRGIAKNIQYFGAGTRLSVL.

The J gene is TRBJ2-5, the V gene TRBV7-9, with D hard to call. The J call may be incorrect, as the DNA end agrees better with TRBJ2-7. The CDR3 is 15 residues long. Germline V gene lookup returns CDR1 SEHNR and CDR2 FQNEAQ (reference sequence). The CDR3 region has the DNA TGTGCCAGCAGCGCTTACCTAGACCTTACCTACGAGCAGTACTTC. Translated: CASSAYLDLTYEQYF.

The gene calls are TRBV12-3 or TRBV12-4 and TRBJ1-2; TRBD1 matches at 7 bases. Trimming took 0 bases from V and 4 from J; bases not matched to a gene: 2. CDR3 length: 14 residues. CDR3 in DNA: TGTGCCAGCAGTTTAGCTACAGGGGTCTATGGCTACACCTTC. Its protein is CASSLATGVYGYTF.

This clonotype was recorded a few times. The gene calls are TRBV4-3 and TRBJ1-2; possible D gene TRBD1, 5 bases. The V and J ends lost 1 base and 3 bases respectively, with 15 bases between them. The germline V gene has CDR1 LGHNA and CDR2 YSLEER. The CDR3 is 16 amino acids. The DNA of the CDR3 is TGCGCCAGCAGCCAAGTCTCTTTAGACAGAGACTATGGCTACACCTTC. This encodes CASSQVSLDRDYGYTF.

The chain joins TRBV12-5 to TRBJ1-4, with D unresolved. V was cut by 4 bases and J by 3 bases, with 6 bases left in between. Looked up from germline, CDR1 is LGHNT and CDR2 is FRNRAP. The CDR3 spans 13 residues. The CDR3 nucleotides read TGTGCTAGTGGTTCCGTGGCTAATGAAAAACTGTTTTTT. Translated: CASGSVANEKLFF.

This chain links TRBV20-1 with TRBJ2-6; 9 bases are a match to TRBD1. The CDR3 spans 15 residues. V shed 7 bases, J shed 3 bases, and the junction held 7 bases outside the gene matches. Germline values: CDR1 DFQATT, CDR2 SNEGSKA (reference sequence). CDR3 region: CSGHRGHFGANVLTF. Written as DNA, the CDR3 is TGCAGTGGACACAGGGGGCATTTTGGGGCCAACGTCCTGACTTTC.

This chain uses TRBV27 with TRBJ2-7; TRBD1 agrees at 7 bases. With 5 bases clipped from V and 2 bases from J, the junction kept 15 bases outside the gene matches. The CDR3 totals 17 residues. Germline V gene data show CDR1 as MNHEY and CDR2 as SMNVEV (reference sequence). The CDR3 reads CASSPPPRTGYAYEQYF. The CDR3 bases are TGTGCCAGCAGTCCTCCTCCCAGGACAGGATACGCCTACGAGCAGTACTTC.